These 21 T cell receptor beta chains were all obtained from the same sample, sequenced in a study of response to subunit inactivated influenza vaccine (dated by TCRdb to the late 2010s). The library relied on RT-PCR. Sequenced using an Illumina HiSeq 2500. TCRdb reprocessed the public reads (quality trimming at Q25 with fastp, clone calling with MiXCR) and kept in-frame beta chains. Rows are unified per CDR3 protein, each entry keeping the most common DNA and genes. Here the sample has approximately 700,000 distinct CDR3 sequences; roughly 14% occur a single time. The top ten clones comprise 5.5% to 8% of the sample. The specimen was PBMCs from blood, collected less than 15 days before vaccination. Every receptor here comes from a man between 45 and 60 years old who received an inactivated influenza vaccine. Donor details come from another sample of the same person, matched by shared clones.

The rearrangement joins TRBV4-3 to TRBJ2-7; D is ambiguous. V shed 4 bases and J shed 2 bases, with 9 bases lying between them. The CDR3 covers 13 residues. Germline lookup yields CDR1 LGHNA and CDR2 YSLEER. The CDR3 DNA is TGCGCCAGCAGCCCCGGCAAGGCCTACGAGCAGTACTTC. Encoded protein: CASSPGKAYEQYF.

In the case of this clonotype: An end of the junction differs from the germline gene, which may be a read error. In DNA form, the CDR3 reads TGTGCCAGCAGTTACTCTACTGGGACTGCCGAAAACTTC. Protein product: CASSYSTGTAENF. The chain recombines TRBV6-5 with TRBJ2-5, with D possibly being TRBD2 (6 bases). Germline lookup yields CDR1 MNHEY and CDR2 SVGAGI. This CDR3 contains 13 residues.

The chain carries TRBV7-2 and TRBJ2-2; D call uncertain. The CDR3 spans 15 residues. Germline CDR1 reads SGHTA; CDR2 reads FQGNSA. Trimming removed 4 bases from V and 6 bases from J, with 15 bases in between. DNA of the CDR3: TGTGCCAGCAGCTCGTCTGGGATTACCGCCGGGGAGCTGTTTTTT. As protein: CASSSSGITAGELFF.

This clonotype was observed at least ten times. This chain joins TRBV5-1 and TRBJ1-5; D uncertain. The CDR3 runs 13 residues. Germline CDR1 SGHRS, CDR2 YFSETQ. The V and J ends lost 0 bases and 5 bases respectively, with 6 bases between them. This CDR3 reads CASSLGSYQPQHF. CDR3 sequence (DNA): TGCGCCAGCAGCTTGGGCTCATATCAGCCCCAGCATTTT.

In its sample, this clonotype was seen many times. An end of the junction does not agree with germline; a read error may underlie this. The chain uses TRBV3-1 and TRBJ2-1, with 9 bases matching TRBD2. Germline loops: CDR1 LGHDT, CDR2 YNNKEL (reference sequence). This CDR3 has 15 amino acids. The chain's CDR3 is CASSQVAGAYNEQFF. Here the CDR3 DNA reads TGCGCCAGCAGCCAAGTAGCGGGAGCTTACAATGAGCAGTTCTTC.

The V call is TRBV6-1, the J call TRBJ2-5; D might be TRBD1 or TRBD2, each matching 6 bases. The CDR3 has 16 amino acids. V lost 0 bases, J lost 3 bases, and 14 bases lay in between. Germline assignment: CDR1 MNHNS and CDR2 SASEGT. The CDR3 bases are TGTGCCAGCAGTGAAGCGCGGGACATCACTAAAGAGACCCAGTACTTC. Encoded protein: CASSEARDITKETQYF.

This clonotype came up many times. This chain links TRBV5-1 with TRBJ1-4; TRBD1 agrees at 7 bases. Germline trimming cut 4 bases from V and 5 bases from J; bases unmatched to any gene: 8. Germline CDR1 reads SGHRS; CDR2 reads YFSETQ. The CDR3 extends over 15 amino acids. Written as DNA, the CDR3 is TGCGCCAGCAGCCGGGGGGACAGCAAAAATGAAAAACTGTTTTTT. Its translation is CASSRGDSKNEKLFF. Drawing the rest from reference TRBV5-1 and TRBJ1-4, the complete variable domain is KAGVTQTPRYLIKTRGQQVTLSCSPISGHRSVSWYQQTPGQGLQFLFEYFSETQRNKGNFPGRFSGRQFSNSRSEMNVSTLELGDSALYLCASSRGDSKNEKLFFGSGTQLSVL.

The chain is built from TRBV7-8 and TRBJ2-1; 9 positions agree with TRBD2. CDR1 is SGHVS, CDR2 FQNEAQ, per germline. V dropped 5 bases and J dropped 7; count of bases not matched to a gene: 12. The CDR3 is made up of 16 amino acids. Here the CDR3 DNA reads TGTGCCAGCAGCAAAGGGGGTAGCGGGAGATATAATGAGCAGTTCTTC. It codes for CASSKGGSGRYNEQFF.

In this sample, this clonotype turned up many times. This chain connects TRBV4-3 to TRBJ2-7; D ambiguous. The CDR3 consists of 14 residues. The V and J ends lost 0 bases and 2 bases respectively, with 8 bases between them. CDR1 is LGHNA, CDR2 YSLEER, per germline. This chain's CDR3 is CASSQDLHTYEQYF. The CDR3 region has the DNA TGCGCCAGCAGCCAAGATCTTCATACCTACGAGCAGTACTTC.

In its sample, this clonotype was seen many times. V gene TRBV29-1 combines with J gene TRBJ1-2; maybe TRBD1 (6 bases). The CDR3 runs to 13 residues. Trimming took off 6 bases at V and 5 bases at J, with 16 bases between the two ends. CDR1 and CDR2 from the germline V gene are SQVTM and ANQGSEA. The CDR3 reads CSVRDPDRYGYTF. The CDR3 coding sequence is TGCAGCGTGAGAGACCCGGACAGATATGGCTACACCTTC.

The gene calls are TRBV20-1 and TRBJ2-5; D remains ambiguous. The CDR3 extends over 15 amino acids. Trimming took 0 bases from V and 3 from J, leaving 14 bases between them. Germline CDR1 DFQATT, CDR2 SNEGSKA (reference sequence). This chain's CDR3 is CSARDPRGDKETQYF. CDR3 nucleotide sequence: TGCAGTGCTAGAGATCCCCGTGGAGACAAAGAGACCCAGTACTTC.

The chain uses TRBV29-1 and TRBJ2-6; 8 bases align to TRBD1. Germline CDR1 SQVTM, CDR2 ANQGSEA. The length of the CDR3 is 17 residues. V lost 5 bases and J lost 0; bases outside the gene matches: 9. The DNA for the CDR3 is TGCAGCGTTTCCGGACAGGGAATCAGCTCTGGGGCCAACGTCCTGACTTTC. This encodes CSVSGQGISSGANVLTF.

The V and J genes are TRBV7-2 and TRBJ2-5; D is unclear. The CDR3 loop spans 13 amino acids. The V end was cut by 6 bases, the J end by 10 bases, with 18 bases between. The germline V gene encodes CDR1 SGHTA and CDR2 FQGNSA. CDR3 protein: CASSNRATNFQYF. The DNA for the CDR3 is TGTGCCAGCAGTAACCGGGCAACCAACTTCCAGTACTTC. The full variable domain, rest sourced from reference TRBV7-2 and TRBJ2-5, is GAGVSQSPSNKVTEKGKDVELRCDPISGHTALYWYRQSLGQGLEFLIYFQGNSAPDKSGLPSDRFSAERTGGSVSTLTIQRTQQEDSAVYLCASSNRATNFQYFGPGTRLLVL.

This chain joins TRBV9 and TRBJ2-3, with D perhaps matching TRBD1 (6 bases). The CDR3 is 14 amino acids. CDR1 and CDR2 (germline): SGDLS, YYNGEE. V was shortened by 4 bases and J by 4 bases, with 13 bases between the two germline ends. CDR3 region: CASSPGQNPDTQYF. Here the CDR3 DNA reads TGTGCCAGCAGCCCCGGACAGAATCCAGATACGCAGTATTTT.

This chain's CDR3 is CAFCHRAIAGFTDTQYF. CDR3 nucleotides: TGTGCCTTCTGCCACAGGGCTATCGCGGGATTCACAGATACGCAGTATTTT. V and J are TRBV2 and TRBJ2-3; D is tentatively TRBD1 or TRBD2 (6 bases each). The CDR3 is 17 residues long. Trimming left V 11 bases short and J 2 bases short, with 26 bases between. The germline gives CDR1 SNHLY, CDR2 FYNNEI.

This clonotype was observed a few times. The CDR3 protein is CASSPGRGDGKNIQYF. Here the CDR3 DNA reads TGCGCCAGCAGCCCCGGGCGGGGCGATGGCAAAAACATTCAGTACTTC. The chain is built from TRBV4-3 and TRBJ2-4; D perhaps matches TRBD2 (6 bases). The V gene lost 4 bases and the J gene lost 3 bases, with 16 bases spanning the gap. CDR1 LGHNA and CDR2 YSLEER come from the germline V gene. CDR3 length: 16 amino acids.

This clonotype was seen a handful of times. The chain joins TRBV5-6 to TRBJ1-5, with D tentatively TRBD1 (6 bases). Trimming removed 1 base at V and 7 bases at J, with 15 bases between. This CDR3 comprises 15 residues. Germline CDR1 and CDR2: SGHDT and YYEEEE. CDR3 sequence: CASSLKQGRDQPQHF. The CDR3 DNA follows: TGTGCCAGCAGCTTGAAGCAGGGGCGGGACCAGCCCCAGCATTTT.

Ten or more counts support this clonotype. CDR3 nucleotides: TGTGCCAGCAGTGCTCTGGAGAACACTGAAGCTTTCTTT. Its translation is CASSALENTEAFF. This chain connects TRBV2 to TRBJ1-1; D is ambiguous. CDR1 SNHLY and CDR2 FYNNEI come from the germline V gene. The CDR3 runs 13 residues. Trimming left V 4 bases short and J 1 base short, with 7 bases between. Full variable domain (missing parts from reference TRBV2 and TRBJ1-1): EPEVTQTPSHQVTQMGQEVILRCVPISNHLYFYWYRQILGQKVEFLVSFYNNEISEKSEIFDDQFSVERPDGSNFTLKIRSTKLEDSAMYFCASSALENTEAFFGQGTRLTVV.

The CDR3: CSARSGTNSPLHF. For the CDR3, the DNA is TGCAGTGCTAGGTCCGGGACCAATTCACCCCTCCACTTT. The J gene is TRBJ1-6, the V gene TRBV20-1; D might be TRBD1 (5 bases). This CDR3 has 13 residues. Trimming removed 3 bases from V and 7 bases from J, with 10 bases in between. Germline V CDR1 and CDR2: DFQATT, SNEGSKA (reference sequence).

This clonotype was counted only a few times. This sequence joins TRBV5-1 and TRBJ2-1; TRBD1 or TRBD2 may be the D gene (5 bases each). The CDR3 is 15 residues long. The V end was cut by 4 bases, the J end by 0 bases, with 11 bases between. Looked up from germline, CDR1 is SGHRS and CDR2 is YFSETQ. The CDR3: CASSPEGYSYNEQFF. For the CDR3, the DNA is TGCGCCAGCAGCCCTGAGGGGTACTCCTACAATGAGCAGTTCTTC.

This sequence joins TRBV4-2 and TRBJ2-3, with a weak D call TRBD2 (5 bases). This CDR3 contains 12 residues. In germline, CDR1 is LGHNA, CDR2 YNFKEQ. Trimming pared 1 base from V and 11 bases from J, leaving 10 bases between. Written as DNA, the CDR3 is TGTGCCAGCAGCCAAGGCGGAGGCCAGCAGTATTTT. It specifies CASSQGGGQQYF.